These 32 T cell receptor beta chains came from one sample sequenced in a study of cytomegalovirus exposure and HLA in healthy donors. The PCR had 60 Vbeta and 13 Jbeta primers. The assay was immunoSEQ multiplex PCR, and TCRdb's table has in-frame clones only and misses some. Seen here are 60,000 to 100,000 clones, more than 60% observed once, and the top ten hold roughly 1.5%. Sequencing was performed on PBMCs. The source is a man aged 40-50 years in good health and CMV-seronegative.

In this sample, this clone turned up a few times. The gene calls are TRBV5-1 and TRBJ2-6, with TRBD1 matching over 7 bases. This CDR3 has 17 residues. CDR1 and CDR2 (germline): SGHRS, YFSETQ. V shed 2 bases, J shed 0 bases, and the junction held 5 bases outside the gene matches. This CDR3 is CASSLGQVYSGANVLTF. The CDR3 DNA is TGCGCCAGCAGCTTAGGACAGGTTTACTCTGGGGCCAACGTCCTGACTTTC.

The gene calls are TRBV5-1 and TRBJ2-2, with 10 positions matching TRBD2. The CDR3 covers 18 residues. The germline gives CDR1 SGHRS, CDR2 YFSETQ. The J segment lost 3 bases and the V segment lost 0 bases, leaving 8 bases of the junction unmatched. CDR3 amino acids: CASSLGLAGDTDTGELFF. The CDR3 DNA reads TGCGCCAGCAGCTTGGGACTAGCGGGCGACACGGACACCGGGGAGCTGTTTTTT.

This rearrangement joins TRBV7-3 to TRBJ2-1; TRBD2 aligns across 7 bases. V shed 5 bases, J shed 6 bases, and the junction held 13 bases outside the gene matches. The CDR3 spans 16 residues. Germline V CDR1 and CDR2: SGHTA, FQGTGA. CDR3 nucleotide sequence: TGTGCCAGCAGCCCGGCCAGTGCGGGAGCTTCCAATGAGCAGTTCTTC. The encoded protein is CASSPASAGASNEQFF.

There are a few counts of this clone. The V call is TRBV2, the J call TRBJ2-2; the D is unclear. The germline V and J ends were trimmed by 8 bases and 0 bases, with 10 bases remaining between them. Germline lookup yields CDR1 SNHLY and CDR2 FYNNEI. The CDR3 covers 14 residues. The CDR3 spells CASSLKPNTGELFF. The CDR3 coding sequence is TGTGCCAGCTCCTTAAAGCCGAACACCGGGGAGCTGTTTTTT.

This clone was seen only a few times. DNA for the CDR3: TGTGCCAGCAGCTTCCGGACAGGGAGGGAGGCTGAAGCTTTCTTT. Encoded protein: CASSFRTGREAEAFF. The rearrangement uses TRBV11-2 and TRBJ1-1; 8 nucleotides align to TRBD1. From germline, CDR1 is SGHAT and CDR2 FQNNGV. The trim removed 3 bases at V and 6 bases at J, leaving 9 bases unmatched. The CDR3 extends over 15 amino acids.

V gene TRBV27 combines with J gene TRBJ1-1, with 7 bases that match TRBD1. Germline-derived CDR1 and CDR2 are MNHEY and SMNVEV (reference sequence). The CDR3 extends over 14 amino acids. The V and J ends lost 3 bases and 5 bases, in that order; junction bases with no gene match: 6. CDR3 in amino acids: CASSFATGWTEAFF. CDR3 nucleotide sequence: TGTGCCAGCAGTTTCGCGACAGGGTGGACTGAAGCTTTCTTT.

V gene TRBV28 combines with J gene TRBJ1-5; D unclear. Trimming stripped 3 bases from V and 2 bases from J, with 8 bases between. The CDR3 totals 14 residues. Germline V gene lookup returns CDR1 MDHEN and CDR2 SYDVKM. As DNA, the CDR3 is TGTGCCAGCAGTTTCACAACAGGCAATCAGCCCCAGCATTTT. It translates to CASSFTTGNQPQHF.

CDR3 sequence (DNA): TGTGCCAGCAGCTTGGTCCGAACAGGGCCCAACAATGAGCAGTTCTTC. Amino acids: CASSLVRTGPNNEQFF. The chain joins TRBV7-3 to TRBJ2-1, with TRBD1 as a possible D gene (6 bases). This CDR3 spans 16 amino acids. Germline V gene data show CDR1 as SGHTA and CDR2 as FQGTGA. Trimming pared 3 bases from V and 5 bases from J, leaving 17 bases between. The entire variable domain, with the rest obtained from reference TRBV7-3 and TRBJ2-1, is as follows: GAGVSQTPSNKVTEKGKYVELRCDPISGHTALYWYRQSLGQGPEFLIYFQGTGAADDSGLPNDRFFAVRPEGSVSTLKIQRTERGDSAVYLCASSLVRTGPNNEQFFGPGTRLTVL.

V usage is TRBV5-6 and J usage is TRBJ1-5, with no clear D. Germline CDR1 and CDR2: SGHDT and YYEEEE. V was cut by 4 bases and J by 5 bases, with 16 bases left in between. The CDR3 loop spans 15 amino acids. The CDR3 loop reads CASSVHQRRDQPQHF. CDR3 DNA: TGTGCCAGCAGCGTGCACCAGCGTCGGGATCAGCCCCAGCATTTT.

The chain couples TRBV28 to TRBJ1-5, with D possibly matching TRBD1 (6 bases). Per the germline V gene, CDR1 is MDHEN and CDR2 is SYDVKM. Trimming cost V 5 bases and J 2 bases, with 19 bases left between them. This CDR3 comprises 17 residues. The CDR3 nucleotides are TGTGCCAGCAGTCCCGGTAGACCGCACAGGGGCAATCAGCCCCAGCATTTT. Its translation: CASSPGRPHRGNQPQHF.

J is TRBJ2-3 and V is TRBV5-1; TRBD1 is a possible D gene (6 bases). V gave up 2 bases and J gave up 4 bases, with 11 bases separating them. CDR3 length: 14 residues. From germline, CDR1 is SGHRS and CDR2 YFSETQ. The CDR3 protein is CASSLRTDSDTQYF. CDR3 sequence (DNA): TGCGCCAGCAGCTTAAGGACAGACTCAGATACGCAGTATTTT.

The gene calls are TRBV29-1 and TRBJ2-3, with TRBD2 matching 12 bases. Per the germline V gene, CDR1 is SQVTM and CDR2 is ANQGSEA. V trimming: 2 bases; J trimming: 5 bases; junction bases outside the gene matches: 8. This CDR3 has 16 amino acids. Here the CDR3 DNA reads TGCAGCGTTGAATACGCTAGCGGGAGGGCAAGAGATACGCAGTATTTT. Amino acids: CSVEYASGRARDTQYF.

This clone has a handful of counts. V is TRBV28 and J is TRBJ1-1; the D gene is possibly TRBD1 (5 bases). V gave up 4 bases and J gave up 5 bases, with 14 bases separating them. Germline CDR1 is MDHEN and CDR2 is SYDVKM. This CDR3 comprises 14 residues. This CDR3 is CASSWGVGLTEAFF. DNA for the CDR3: TGTGCCAGCAGTTGGGGGGTAGGGCTAACTGAAGCTTTCTTT.

The V and J genes are TRBV7-9 and TRBJ1-5, with 10 positions matching TRBD1. The CDR3 consists of 17 residues. The trim removed 1 base at V and 2 bases at J, leaving 5 bases unmatched. Germline V lookup: CDR1 SEHNR, CDR2 FQNEAQ (reference sequence). CDR3 amino acids: CASSLGYGTGGNQPQHF. Here the CDR3 DNA reads TGTGCCAGCAGCTTAGGGTATGGGACAGGGGGCAATCAGCCCCAGCATTTT.

V is TRBV7-9 and J is TRBJ2-1, with D possibly matching TRBD1 (5 bases). The ends were cut back, 3 bases at V and 7 bases at J, with 13 bases in the middle. CDR1 and CDR2 from the germline V gene are SEHNR and FQNEAQ (reference sequence). The CDR3 sequence is 14 residues long. The chain's CDR3 is CASSLRRGWNEQFF. In DNA form, the CDR3 reads TGTGCCAGCAGCTTGAGAAGGGGCTGGAATGAGCAGTTCTTC.

The chain joins TRBV7-3 to TRBJ1-2, with D possibly matching TRBD1 (6 bases). CDR3 size: 17 residues. Germline lookup yields CDR1 SGHTA and CDR2 FQGTGA. V lost 4 bases, J lost 7 bases, and 25 bases lay in between. CDR3 sequence reads: CASSSSTTGGGLGGYTF. The CDR3, as DNA: TGTGCCAGCAGCTCGAGCACCACTGGGGGGGGCCTAGGTGGCTACACCTTC.

The rearrangement joins TRBV28 to TRBJ1-1, with D perhaps matching TRBD1 (5 bases). The CDR3 covers 14 residues. Trimming shortened V by 1 base and J by 6 bases, and 12 bases separated the two germline ends. Per the germline V gene, CDR1 is MDHEN and CDR2 is SYDVKM. The CDR3 is CASSLFAGRSEAFF. CDR3 DNA sequence: TGTGCCAGCAGTTTATTTGCAGGGAGGTCTGAAGCTTTCTTT. Complete variable domain (other parts from reference TRBV28 and TRBJ1-1): DVKVTQSSRYLVKRTGEKVFLECVQDMDHENMFWYRQDPGLGLRLIYFSYDVKMKEKGDIPEGYSVSREKKERFSLILESASTNQTSMYLCASSLFAGRSEAFFGQGTRLTVV.

The rearrangement links TRBV11-1 to TRBJ2-7; D call uncertain. Deletions cut 11 bases from V and 2 bases from J, with 13 bases between. Germline assignment: CDR1 SGHAT and CDR2 FQDESV (reference sequence). CDR3 length: 12 residues. For the CDR3, the DNA is TGTGCCGTTGGCAGTGGCCCCTACGAGCAGTACTTC. Translation: CAVGSGPYEQYF. Full variable domain (remainder filled in from reference TRBV11-1 and TRBJ2-7): EAEVAQSPRYKITEKSQAVAFWCDPISGHATLYWYRQILGQGPELLVQFQDESVVDDSQLPKDRFSAERLKGVDSTLKIQPAELGDSAMYLCAVGSGPYEQYFGPGTRLTVT.

CDR3 bases: TGTGCCAGCAGCCCTATTCAGGGGCATGGGGCCAACGTCCTGACTTTC. Protein: CASSPIQGHGANVLTF. The chain uses TRBV11-2 and TRBJ2-6, with D tentatively TRBD1 (6 bases). Germline V lookup: CDR1 SGHAT, CDR2 FQNNGV. V lost 5 bases and J 3 bases, leaving 14 bases between the germline ends. The CDR3 is 16 amino acids.

The chain is built from TRBV6-1 and TRBJ1-1; TRBD1 agrees at 7 bases. The length of the CDR3 is 15 residues. V gave up 6 bases and J gave up 2 bases; unmatched junction bases: 9. Germline-derived CDR1 and CDR2 are MNHNS and SASEGT. The CDR3 coding sequence is TGTGCCAGCAGAATTTCCCAGGGGGTAAACACTGAAGCTTTCTTT. Its translation is CASRISQGVNTEAFF.

This chain links TRBV15 with TRBJ2-5, with 7 positions matching TRBD1. Germline V gene data show CDR1 as LNHNV and CDR2 as YYDKDF (reference sequence). V lost 4 bases, J lost 5 bases, and 19 bases stayed unmatched. The CDR3 totals 18 residues. The CDR3 sequence: CATSTGRQGSSVGETQYF. The CDR3 DNA reads TGTGCCACCAGCACGGGGAGACAGGGCAGTAGCGTGGGGGAGACCCAGTACTTC.

V is TRBV4-1 and J is TRBJ2-1; D unclear. V was trimmed by 3 bases and J by 10 bases, leaving 10 bases between them. CDR3 length: 12 residues. CDR1 is MGHRA, CDR2 YSYEKL, per germline. CDR3 in DNA: TGCGCCAGCAGCCAGGAACTCGGGGAGCAGTTCTTC. Translated: CASSQELGEQFF.

The V call is TRBV25-1, the J call TRBJ2-5; perhaps TRBD2 as D (5 bases). Trimming cost V 9 bases and J 2 bases, with 13 bases left between them. CDR1 and CDR2 from the germline V gene are MGHDK and SYGVNS. CDR3 length equals 13 residues. The CDR3 nucleotides are TGTGCCAGTGGAGGAGGTCCTCAAGAGACCCAGTACTTC. It codes for CASGGGPQETQYF.

The V call is TRBV6-6, the J call TRBJ2-7; 8 bases align to TRBD1. Germline V gene data show CDR1 as MNHNY and CDR2 as SVGAGI (reference sequence). V shed 6 bases and J 5 bases; nucleotides not matched to a gene: 9. The CDR3 runs 14 residues. CDR3 sequence (DNA): TGTGCCAGCAGCAAGGACAGGGCGGCAGACGAGCAGTACTTC. It translates to CASSKDRAADEQYF.

V is TRBV28 and J is TRBJ1-4; TRBD1 might be the D (5 bases). The CDR3 has 14 residues. Deletions cut 5 bases from V and 5 bases from J, with 12 bases between. Germline V lookup: CDR1 MDHEN, CDR2 SYDVKM. The CDR3 reads CASSGRGGNEKLFF. The CDR3 bases are TGTGCCAGCAGTGGCCGGGGGGGGAATGAAAAACTGTTTTTT.

V and J are TRBV28 and TRBJ1-1; 7 positions match TRBD1. The germline V gene encodes CDR1 MDHEN and CDR2 SYDVKM. The ends lost 5 bases at V and 7 bases at J; junction bases unmatched: 7. This CDR3 contains 13 residues. DNA of the CDR3: TGTGCCAGCAGTGCCCCGAACAGGGGTGAAGCTTTCTTT. It translates to CASSAPNRGEAFF.

The table lists this clone with a few counts. A read error may produce the germline difference seen at one junction end. The V and J genes are TRBV4-2 and TRBJ2-5, with 8 bases lining up with TRBD2. Per the germline V gene, CDR1 is LGHNA and CDR2 is YNFKEQ. The CDR3 runs to 17 residues. This CDR3 reads CASSYAIAPGLEETQYF. DNA of the CDR3: TGTGCCAGCAGCTACGCCATCGCCCCGGGACTAGAAGAGACTCAGTACTTC.

This chain joins TRBV5-4 and TRBJ1-4; no clear D gene. Germline V gene data show CDR1 as SGHNT and CDR2 as YYREEE (reference sequence). The CDR3 consists of 13 residues. V was cut by 5 bases and J by 5 bases, with 10 bases left in between. The chain's CDR3 is CASSETANEKLFF. In DNA, the CDR3 is TGTGCCAGCAGTGAGACTGCGAATGAAAAACTGTTTTTT.

V gene TRBV28 combines with J gene TRBJ1-4, with 10 bases matching TRBD1. CDR1 is MDHEN and CDR2 is SYDVKM in the germline V gene. The CDR3 has 15 amino acids. The J segment lost 6 bases and the V segment lost 4 bases, leaving 5 bases of the junction unmatched. The CDR3 nucleotides read TGTGCCAGCAGTTACGGTGGACAGGGGGATGAAAAACTGTTTTTT. As protein: CASSYGGQGDEKLFF.

The V gene is TRBV2, the J gene TRBJ2-2, with D uncertain. CDR3 length: 14 residues. Trimming removed 4 bases from V and 3 bases from J, with 9 bases in between. Germline values: CDR1 SNHLY, CDR2 FYNNEI. CDR3 DNA sequence: TGTGCCAGCAGTGCCACAGTTTACACCGGGGAGCTGTTTTTT. Translating gives CASSATVYTGELFF.

Comments on this clone: A junction end diverges from the germline sequence, so it may reflect a read error. J is TRBJ2-5 and V is TRBV11-2, with D possibly TRBD1 on 6 matching bases. The CDR3 is made up of 11 amino acids. The V gene's germline CDR1 is SGHAT and CDR2 FQNNGV. CDR3 region: CASSSRQAGDF. DNA of the CDR3: TGTGCCAGCAGTAGCAGACAGGCAGGGGACTTC.

The chain has TRBV5-1 and TRBJ1-4, with 7 positions matching TRBD1. Trimming took 4 bases from V and 8 from J; bases not matched to a gene: 8. CDR3 length: 14 residues. The germline gives CDR1 SGHRS, CDR2 YFSETQ. The CDR3 sequence: CASSTTGRNEKLFF. CDR3 nucleotides: TGCGCCAGCAGCACGACAGGGAGAAACGAAAAACTGTTTTTT.